This is a list of T cell receptor beta chains from one sample in a study of Graves' ophthalmopathy and Graves' hyperthyroidism. TCRdb passed the multiplex PCR reads through MiXCR, listing each CDR3 protein once. The sample lists 300,000 to 400,000 distinct CDR3 sequences; roughly 17% were seen once. What was sequenced was peripheral blood. These TCRs come from an adult man with Graves' ophthalmopathy. Each CDR3 is given with its conserved first and last residue. A D gene is named only where the DNA matches it firmly. Expanded clones get a size class; other rows say once, few or many, or leave the size out.

cdr3_aa cdr3_nt d_call j_call clone_size v_call
CASRGQGASQPQHF TGTGCCAGCAGAGGACAGGGGGCGTCTCAGCCCCAGCATTTT TRBD1 TRBJ1-5 many TRBV12-3/TRBV12-4
CASSRDSANQPQHF TGTGCCAGCAGCCGGGACAGCGCTAATCAGCCCCAGCATTTT TRBD1 TRBJ1-5 many TRBV12-3/TRBV12-4
CASSDRGQGPAFF TGTGCCAGCAGTGATCGAGGACAGGGACCAGCTTTCTTT TRBD1 TRBJ1-1 many TRBV25-1
CASSPRTALNTEAFF TGCGCCAGCAGCCCTCGGACAGCCTTGAACACTGAAGCTTTCTTT - TRBJ1-1 many TRBV5-1
CASSFVADLNTPYEQYF TGTGCCAGCAGCTTTGTGGCGGACCTTAACACACCCTACGAGCAGTACTTC - TRBJ2-7 - TRBV13
CASSVGLDYEQYF TGTGCCAGCAGCGTGGGACTAGACTACGAGCAGTACTTC TRBD2 TRBJ2-7 many TRBV9
CASSRGGGNYGYTF TGCGCCAGCAGCCGCGGCGGGGGCAACTATGGCTACACCTTC - TRBJ1-2 many TRBV5-1
CASSAGMGLAGEEPEQYF TGTGCCAGCAGCGCTGGGATGGGACTAGCGGGAGAGGAGCCCGAGCAGTACTTC TRBD2 TRBJ2-7 many TRBV9
CSARDPDRGYEQYF TGCAGTGCTAGAGATCCTGACAGGGGCTACGAGCAGTACTTC TRBD1 TRBJ2-7 few TRBV20-1
CASSDGQPGGYTF TGTGCCAGCAGCGACGGACAACCGGGGGGCTACACCTTC - TRBJ1-2 - TRBV7-8
CASSPTTGGNTEAFF TGTGCCAGCAGTCCGACGACCGGCGGCAACACTGAAGCTTTCTTT - TRBJ1-1 many TRBV6-1
CASSDGGTGSYEQYF TGTGCCAGCAGCGACGGCGGGACGGGTTCCTACGAGCAGTACTTC - TRBJ2-7 many TRBV12-3/TRBV12-4
CASRQGASGANVLTF TGTGCCAGTCGACAGGGGGCCTCTGGGGCCAACGTCCTGACTTTC TRBD1 TRBJ2-6 many TRBV30
CASSPPTGVGTEAFF TGTGCCAGCAGTCCCCCGACAGGGGTGGGCACTGAAGCTTTCTTT TRBD1 TRBJ1-1 many TRBV12-3/TRBV12-4
CSVALPQNYEQYF TGCAGTGTTGCTCTGCCCCAAAACTACGAGCAGTACTTC - TRBJ2-7 once TRBV20-1
CASRQGDGYYGYTF TGTGCCAGCAGGCAAGGGGACGGCTACTATGGCTACACCTTC - TRBJ1-2 many TRBV28
CASSLGEGQPQHF TGTGCCAGCAGCTTAGGGGAAGGGCAGCCCCAGCATTTT - TRBJ1-5 many TRBV11-2
CAWRRDSYEQYF TGTGCCTGGAGACGGGACAGCTACGAGCAGTACTTC TRBD1 TRBJ2-7 many TRBV30
CASSGSSGTQYF TGTGCCAGCTCGGGTAGCTCGGGGACCCAGTACTTC - TRBJ2-5 - TRBV6-2/TRBV6-3
CASSLEGHRPYEQYF TGCGCCAGCAGCTTGGAAGGACATCGGCCCTACGAGCAGTACTTC - TRBJ2-7 many TRBV5-1
CASSAQGIGPNQPQHF TGTGCCAGCAGTGCGCAGGGAATAGGCCCCAATCAGCCCCAGCATTTT - TRBJ1-5 many TRBV6-1
CASSLVRTGNTEAFF TGTGCCAGCAGTTTAGTCCGGACAGGCAACACTGAAGCTTTCTTT TRBD1 TRBJ1-1 once TRBV28
CASSRRQGAAKNIQYF TGTGCCAGCAGCCGGCGACAGGGGGCGGCCAAAAACATTCAGTACTTC TRBD1 TRBJ2-4 many TRBV3-1
CSVVGSTYEQYF TGCAGCGTCGTGGGCTCCACCTACGAGCAGTACTTC - TRBJ2-7 many TRBV29-1
CASSSIQGAGGYTF TGTGCCAGCAGTTCAATACAGGGGGCGGGTGGCTACACCTTC TRBD1 TRBJ1-2 many TRBV27
CASSLVTPRGYTF TGTGCCAGCAGCTTAGTTACCCCGCGTGGCTACACCTTC - TRBJ1-2 - TRBV6-2/TRBV6-3
CAWSLRGAAKNIQYF TGTGCCTGGAGCCTCAGGGGGGCGGCCAAAAACATTCAGTACTTC - TRBJ2-4 many TRBV30
CASSETFGRVNQETQYF TGTGCCAGCAGTGAGACGTTCGGGCGGGTAAACCAAGAGACCCAGTACTTC - TRBJ2-5 - TRBV6-1